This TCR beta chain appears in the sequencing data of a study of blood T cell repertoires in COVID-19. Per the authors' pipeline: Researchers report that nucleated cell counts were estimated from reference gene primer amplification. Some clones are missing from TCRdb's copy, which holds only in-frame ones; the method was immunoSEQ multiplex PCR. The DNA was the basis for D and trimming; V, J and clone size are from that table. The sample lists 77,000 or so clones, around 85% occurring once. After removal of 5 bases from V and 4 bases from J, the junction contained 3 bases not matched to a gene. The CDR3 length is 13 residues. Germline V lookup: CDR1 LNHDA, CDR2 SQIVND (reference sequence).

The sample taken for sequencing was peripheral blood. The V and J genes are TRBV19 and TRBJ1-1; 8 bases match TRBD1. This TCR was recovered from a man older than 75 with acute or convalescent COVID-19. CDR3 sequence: CASSPDRGTEAFF. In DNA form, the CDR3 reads TGTGCCAGTAGTCCCGACAGGGGCACTGAAGCTTTCTTT.